Below are 32 T cell receptor beta chains sequenced from a single sample in a study of cytomegalovirus exposure and HLA in healthy donors. Use of 60 Vbeta and 13 Jbeta primers characterized the PCR. Profiling relied on immunoSEQ multiplex PCR, and the TCRdb table lists in-frame clones only, not all of them. This table has some 99,000 clones, under 75% appearing once. The sample consisted of PBMCs. The origin of the receptors is a female donor in good health and CMV-seronegative.

CDR3 bases: TGTGCCTGGGGGGACAGGGTCGTCGAAAAACTGTTTTTT. Its translation is CAWGDRVVEKLFF. The chain couples TRBV30 to TRBJ1-4; 9 nucleotides agree with TRBD1. Germline V gene data show CDR1 as GTSNPN and CDR2 as SVGIG (reference sequence). The length of the CDR3 is 13 residues. The J segment lost 8 bases and the V segment lost 5 bases, leaving 6 bases of the junction unmatched.

The genes are TRBV7-3 and TRBJ2-3, with a tentative D call TRBD1 (5 bases). The CDR3 runs 13 residues. CDR1 and CDR2 from the germline V gene are SGHTA and FQGTGA. Trimming cost V 5 bases and J 3 bases, with 9 bases left between them. CDR3 amino acids: CASSQGETDTQYF. CDR3 coding DNA: TGTGCCAGCAGCCAAGGGGAAACAGATACGCAGTATTTT.

This chain joins TRBV6-1 and TRBJ1-2; D is perhaps TRBD1 (5 bases). The germline CDR1 and CDR2 sequences are MNHNS and SASEGT. V lost 3 bases, J lost 7 bases, and 18 bases lay in between. The CDR3 extends over 15 amino acids. CDR3 protein: CASSDLGQGTIGYTF. The CDR3 bases are TGTGCCAGCAGTGACCTGGGGCAGGGTACGATTGGCTACACCTTC.

The rearrangement uses TRBV6-8 and TRBJ2-2, with 7 bases lining up with TRBD2. Germline lookup yields CDR1 MNHGY and CDR2 SAAAGT. V trimming: 6 bases; J trimming: 9 bases; junction bases outside the gene matches: 16. The CDR3 sequence is 16 residues long. CDR3 bases: TGTGCCAGCAGCGGATGGAGGGGAGGGCAAAGTAGGGAGCTGTTTTTT. Protein: CASSGWRGGQSRELFF.

This chain uses TRBV4-1 with TRBJ1-1; D remains ambiguous. The CDR3 has 13 residues. V lost 1 base and J 2 bases, leaving 5 bases between the germline ends. CDR1 MGHRA and CDR2 YSYEKL come from the germline V gene. CDR3 amino acids: CASSQGVNTEAFF. As DNA, the CDR3 is TGCGCCAGCAGCCAAGGAGTTAACACTGAAGCTTTCTTT.

V and J are TRBV29-1 and TRBJ2-7; TRBD1 matches 7 bases. This CDR3 has 13 amino acids. Germline-derived CDR1 and CDR2 are SQVTM and ANQGSEA. The J segment lost 2 bases and the V segment lost 6 bases, leaving 7 bases of the junction unmatched. The CDR3 spells CSVNEGQPYEQYF. CDR3 nucleotides: TGCAGCGTGAATGAGGGACAGCCCTACGAGCAGTACTTC.

The chain employs TRBV4-1 and TRBJ2-7; D is ambiguous. Trimming cost V 1 base and J 3 bases, with 13 bases left between them. CDR3 length: 15 amino acids. Germline V CDR1 and CDR2: MGHRA, YSYEKL. The CDR3, as DNA: TGCGCCAGCAGCCAAGTGAATCAGGTCCACTACGAGCAGTACTTC. Protein: CASSQVNQVHYEQYF.

The gene calls are TRBV9 and TRBJ2-3; 8 nucleotides agree with TRBD2. This CDR3 contains 17 residues. Looked up from germline, CDR1 is SGDLS and CDR2 is YYNGEE. The V and J ends lost 0 bases and 3 bases, in that order; junction bases with no gene match: 9. CDR3 protein: CASSVGASGHRTDTQYF. The CDR3 bases are TGTGCCAGCAGCGTAGGGGCTAGCGGGCACCGGACAGATACGCAGTATTTT.

This clone was detected a few times. Written as DNA, the CDR3 is TGTGCCTGGAAGGGGGACAGGGGCTACGAGCAGTACTTC. This gives the protein CAWKGDRGYEQYF. The rearrangement uses TRBV30 and TRBJ2-7; 10 bases align to TRBD1. The germline CDR1 and CDR2 sequences are GTSNPN and SVGIG (reference sequence). The CDR3 totals 13 residues. V shed 4 bases, J shed 3 bases, and the junction held 3 bases outside the gene matches.

This clone has only a few counts. The chain recombines TRBV11-2 with TRBJ2-2; D is perhaps TRBD2 (6 bases). Germline assignment: CDR1 SGHAT and CDR2 FQNNGV. V dropped 6 bases and J dropped 3 bases, with 11 bases sitting between them. The CDR3 has 14 residues. In DNA, the CDR3 is TGTGCCAGCAGGGGGACTTGGGACACCGGGGAGCTGTTTTTT. Translated, it gives CASRGTWDTGELFF.

The DNA of the CDR3 is TGTGCCTGGGAGTGGCTAGCGCGAGGAAATGAGCAGTTCTTC. Amino acid sequence: CAWEWLARGNEQFF. The J gene is TRBJ2-1, the V gene TRBV30; weak D call: TRBD2 (6 bases). The CDR3 consists of 14 residues. Between the trimmed V and J ends, which lost 5 bases and 7 bases, there was a span of 18 bases. Germline V gene data show CDR1 as GTSNPN and CDR2 as SVGIG (reference sequence).

The V call is TRBV2, the J call TRBJ2-5, with a tentative D call TRBD2 (7 bases). In germline, CDR1 is SNHLY, CDR2 FYNNEI. The CDR3 runs 13 residues. The V end was cut by 8 bases, the J end by 1 base, with 11 bases between. CDR3 DNA sequence: TGTGCCAGCCGGCGGGGGCCCCAAGAGACCCAGTACTTC. It codes for CASRRGPQETQYF.

The chain carries TRBV7-9 and TRBJ1-1; D call uncertain. With 1 base removed from V and 2 bases from J, the gap between germline ends came to 17 bases. The germline CDR1 and CDR2 sequences are SEHNR and FQNEAQ (reference sequence). The CDR3 contains 17 residues. Written as DNA, the CDR3 is TGTGCCAGCAGCTTAGTATGGGTTACTGGGCTAAACACTGAAGCTTTCTTT. It encodes CASSLVWVTGLNTEAFF.

This chain connects TRBV5-1 to TRBJ1-4; no reliable D call. Germline assignment: CDR1 SGHRS and CDR2 YFSETQ. This CDR3 is built from 15 residues. Between the trimmed V and J ends, which lost 0 bases and 6 bases, there was a span of 12 bases. CDR3 bases: TGCGCCAGCAGCTTGGCCGCTAGTCCTGATGAAAAACTGTTTTTT. Translating it yields CASSLAASPDEKLFF.

This chain uses TRBV27 with TRBJ2-3; TRBD2 might be the D (5 bases). This CDR3 contains 15 residues. CDR1 and CDR2 (germline): MNHEY, SMNVEV (reference sequence). Trimming removed 3 bases from V and 0 bases from J, with 10 bases in between. CDR3 in amino acids: CASSFQADSTDTQYF. CDR3 bases: TGTGCCAGCAGTTTCCAAGCGGATAGCACAGATACGCAGTATTTT.

This CDR3 reads CASSSPTSGEETQYF. The CDR3 DNA is TGTGCCAGCAGTTCCCCGACTAGCGGGGAAGAGACCCAGTACTTC. The chain carries TRBV6-6 and TRBJ2-5, with 11 bases aligning to TRBD2. The CDR3 spans 15 residues. J gave up 3 bases and V 4 bases, and 4 bases lay outside the gene matches. Looked up from germline, CDR1 is MNHNY and CDR2 is SVGAGI (reference sequence).

The V gene is TRBV6-5, the J gene TRBJ1-2; D not certain. V was clipped by 8 bases and J by 5 bases, with 12 bases between them. The CDR3 spans 12 residues. CDR1 MNHEY and CDR2 SVGAGI come from the germline V gene. The CDR3 DNA reads as TGTGCCAGCGGCTTGGGGAGGTATGGCTACACCTTC. It translates to CASGLGRYGYTF.

This chain joins TRBV2 and TRBJ1-1; possibly TRBD1 for D (5 bases). V was pared by 4 bases and J by 2 bases, with 17 bases between. This CDR3 is 16 amino acids long. Germline V gene sequence: CDR1 SNHLY, CDR2 FYNNEI. The CDR3 region is CASSAILTGVNTEAFF. CDR3 sequence (DNA): TGTGCCAGCAGTGCGATTCTTACGGGGGTAAACACTGAAGCTTTCTTT.

The V gene is TRBV14, the J gene TRBJ1-1; D gene uncertain. This CDR3 contains 13 residues. Germline lookup yields CDR1 SGHDN and CDR2 FVKESK. The germline V and J ends were trimmed by 4 bases and 1 base, with 7 bases remaining between them. The CDR3 is CASSPSPNTEAFF. The DNA for the CDR3 is TGTGCCAGCAGCCCGAGTCCGAACACTGAAGCTTTCTTT.

This clone was detected once. The gene calls are TRBV7-3 and TRBJ2-1, with D possibly being TRBD2 (6 bases). This CDR3 spans 13 amino acids. Germline loops: CDR1 SGHTA, CDR2 FQGTGA. V was cut by 5 bases and J by 5 bases, with 10 bases left in between. CDR3 sequence reads: CASSPGGNNEQFF. In DNA, the CDR3 is TGTGCCAGCAGCCCTGGCGGGAACAATGAGCAGTTCTTC.

The table lists this clone with many counts. The rearrangement joins TRBV4-3 to TRBJ1-4; D ambiguous. CDR3 length: 14 residues. Trimming took off 4 bases at V and 6 bases at J, with 12 bases between the two ends. In germline, CDR1 is LGHNA, CDR2 YSLEER. Here the CDR3 DNA reads TGCGCCAGCAGCCTTACAGTGGGTTATGAAAAACTGTTTTTT. Translating it yields CASSLTVGYEKLFF.

This clone was recorded a few times. The CDR3 loop is CASSSTTAYSYEQYF. Here the CDR3 DNA reads TGTGCCAGCAGCAGCACGACAGCGTACTCCTACGAGCAGTACTTC. The rearrangement uses TRBV7-9 and TRBJ2-7, with a tentative D call TRBD1 (5 bases). The germline V and J ends were trimmed by 5 bases and 0 bases, with 14 bases remaining between them. The V gene's germline CDR1 is SEHNR and CDR2 FQNEAQ (reference sequence). The CDR3 runs to 15 residues.

This clone was observed a handful of times. V and J are TRBV14 and TRBJ2-2; 7 bases align to TRBD1. The CDR3 has 19 amino acids. V shed 1 base, J shed 5 bases, and the junction held 16 bases outside the gene matches. Germline V lookup: CDR1 SGHDN, CDR2 FVKESK. The CDR3 coding sequence is TGTGCCAGCAGCCAAGGAGGTCGAGAGGGGGCGATGGGAACCGGGGAGCTGTTTTTT. It translates to CASSQGGREGAMGTGELFF.

This sequence joins TRBV30 and TRBJ1-2; D is possibly TRBD1 (5 bases). The CDR3 has 12 amino acids. Between the trimmed V and J ends, which lost 4 bases and 2 bases, there was a span of 8 bases. CDR1 is GTSNPN and CDR2 is SVGIG in the germline V gene (reference sequence). CDR3 in amino acids: CAWTGGNYGYTF. The CDR3 DNA reads TGTGCCTGGACGGGGGGAAACTATGGCTACACCTTC.

V gene TRBV28 combines with J gene TRBJ2-7, with TRBD2 as a possible D gene (5 bases). CDR3 size: 15 residues. V lost 5 bases and J lost 3, with 17 bases in between. CDR1 and CDR2 from the germline V gene are MDHEN and SYDVKM. The CDR3 loop is CASSPQGREFYEQYF. CDR3 bases: TGTGCCAGCAGTCCCCAAGGACGGGAATTCTACGAGCAGTACTTC.

This clone was counted a few times. This rearrangement joins TRBV5-6 to TRBJ1-5; TRBD1 matches at 9 bases. The CDR3 loop spans 14 amino acids. CDR1 is SGHDT and CDR2 is YYEEEE in the germline V gene. Trimming removed 3 bases from V and 5 bases from J; junction bases left unmatched: 3. The CDR3 loop reads CASSSGQGDQPQHF. The CDR3 coding sequence is TGTGCCAGCAGCTCGGGACAGGGAGATCAGCCCCAGCATTTT.

The rearrangement joins TRBV5-4 to TRBJ2-5; 11 nucleotides match TRBD2. After removal of 5 bases from V and 5 bases from J, the junction contained 8 bases not matched to a gene. Looked up from germline, CDR1 is SGHNT and CDR2 is YYREEE (reference sequence). This CDR3 comprises 15 residues. CDR3 bases: TGTGCCAGCAGACAAACTAGCGGGAGAGGGGAGACCCAGTACTTC. The encoded protein is CASRQTSGRGETQYF.

This sequence joins TRBV30 and TRBJ2-7; D ambiguous. The V gene's germline CDR1 is GTSNPN and CDR2 SVGIG (reference sequence). There are 12 residues in the CDR3. V dropped 2 bases and J dropped 3 bases, with 8 bases sitting between them. The DNA of the CDR3 is TGTGCCTGGAGTTCCCCCCACTACGAGCAGTACTTC. Its translation: CAWSSPHYEQYF.

The chain uses TRBV2 and TRBJ2-2, with D possibly being TRBD2 (6 bases). In germline, CDR1 is SNHLY, CDR2 FYNNEI. V was pared by 7 bases and J by 0 bases, with 18 bases between. The CDR3 runs to 17 residues. The CDR3 sequence: CASKEGLLSANTGELFF. CDR3 bases: TGTGCCAGCAAGGAGGGTCTTCTGTCCGCGAACACCGGGGAGCTGTTTTTT.

This chain uses TRBV20-1 with TRBJ1-1, with D maybe TRBD1 (5 bases). The CDR3 is 11 amino acids. Germline V gives CDR1 DFQATT, CDR2 SNEGSKA (reference sequence). V lost 3 bases to trimming and J lost 6 bases, with 8 bases between them. This CDR3 is CSARGRPEAFF. The CDR3 bases are TGCAGTGCTAGGGGGCGCCCTGAAGCTTTCTTT.

The J gene is TRBJ2-7, the V gene TRBV28; tentative D call: TRBD1 (6 bases). The CDR3 totals 12 residues. The germline gives CDR1 MDHEN, CDR2 SYDVKM. Trimming shortened V by 11 bases and J by 5 bases, and 16 bases separated the two germline ends. This CDR3 is CAVLRGNHEQYF. CDR3 nucleotides: TGTGCCGTACTCAGGGGCAATCACGAGCAGTACTTC. The whole variable domain, filled in from reference TRBV28 and TRBJ2-7, reads DVKVTQSSRYLVKRTGEKVFLECVQDMDHENMFWYRQDPGLGLRLIYFSYDVKMKEKGDIPEGYSVSREKKERFSLILESASTNQTSMYLCAVLRGNHEQYFGPGTRLTVT.

The chain is built from TRBV18 and TRBJ1-1; 8 positions match TRBD1. Losses at the gene ends were 5 bases for V and 5 bases for J; bases not matched to a gene: 7. Germline V gives CDR1 KGHSH, CDR2 LQKENI. This CDR3 region has 14 residues. In nucleotides, the CDR3 is TGTGCCAGCTCAGGCGACAGGGGTTTAACTGAAGCTTTCTTT. It translates to CASSGDRGLTEAFF. The full variable domain, completed using reference TRBV18 and TRBJ1-1, is NAGVMQNPRHLVRRRGQEARLRCSPMKGHSHVYWYRQLPEEGLKFMVYLQKENIIDESGMPKERFSAEFPKEGPSILRIQQVVRGDSAAYFCASSGDRGLTEAFFGQGTRLTVV.